The rows below give T cell receptor beta chains drawn from one sample of a study of T cell responses to AZD1222 COVID-19 vaccine. The protocol was immunoSEQ multiplex PCR, while the TCRdb copy is restricted to in-frame clones and leaves out a portion. The data show around 110,000 clones, with 92% seen just once and roughly 1.5% held by the top ten. This sample comprised peripheral blood, obtained 28 days after the second AZD1222 dose. These receptors originate from an adult who received the AZD1222 COVID-19 vaccine. Each CDR3 is given with its conserved first and last residue. A D gene is named only where the DNA matches it firmly. Size values are once, few and many counts, or a class for expanded clones, and some rows have none.

. | TRBJ2-2 | TRBD2 | TRBV6-5 | CASRLGLAGTGELFF | TGTGCCAGCAGATTGGGACTAGCGGGAACCGGGGAGCTGTTTTTT
. | TRBJ1-2 | . | TRBV18 | CASSPQGPHGYTF | TGTGCCAGCTCACCACAGGGCCCCCATGGCTACACCTTC
. | TRBJ2-3 | . | TRBV13 | CASSSLEPLTTTDTQYF | TGTGCCAGCAGCTCCCTAGAGCCACTTACAACCACAGATACGCAGTATTTT
. | TRBJ1-2 | . | TRBV10-3 | CAISDEGTYGYTF | TGTGCCATCAGTGACGAGGGGACGTATGGCTACACCTTC
. | TRBJ1-1 | TRBD1 | TRBV28 | CASSLAGQLNTEAFF | TGTGCCAGCAGTTTAGCGGGACAGCTCAACACTGAAGCTTTCTTT
. | TRBJ1-5 | . | TRBV4-1 | CASSQGLGNQPQHF | TGCGCCAGCAGCCAAGGTCTGGGAAATCAGCCCCAGCATTTT
few | TRBJ1-2 | TRBD1 | TRBV19 | CASIPGRGQGAYGYTF | TGTGCCAGTATCCCAGGCCGGGGACAGGGGGCCTATGGCTACACCTTC
. | TRBJ2-7 | . | TRBV27 | CASSLMGGTFYEQYF | TGTGCCAGCAGCCTCATGGGTGGCACTTTCTACGAGCAGTACTTC
once | TRBJ2-6 | TRBD2 | TRBV6-2/TRBV6-3 | CASSYPGGSGANVLTF | TGTGCCAGCAGTTACCCGGGGGGGTCGGGGGCCAACGTCCTGACTTTC
few | TRBJ2-7 | . | TRBV28 | CASSKSGESYEQYF | TGTGCCAGCAGTAAAAGTGGGGAGTCCTACGAGCAGTACTTC
. | TRBJ1-2 | . | TRBV2 | CASSEARGGYTF | TGTGCCAGCAGTGAGGCTAGGGGAGGCTACACCTTC
. | TRBJ2-2 | . | TRBV29-1 | CSVETPRGAGELFF | TGCAGCGTTGAAACCCCGAGGGGGGCGGGGGAGCTGTTTTTT
. | TRBJ1-6 | . | TRBV30 | CAWSPPDSPNSPLHF | TGTGCCTGGAGTCCCCCGGACAGCCCCAATTCACCCCTCCACTTT
. | TRBJ2-5 | . | TRBV5-6 | CASSPIQGWETQYF | TGTGCCAGCAGCCCTATCCAGGGATGGGAGACCCAGTACTTC
. | TRBJ2-1 | . | TRBV6-1 | CASSENLNEQFF | TGTGCCAGCAGTGAAAACCTAAATGAGCAGTTCTTC
once | TRBJ2-7 | . | TRBV25-1 | CASSESHRMVGQYF | TGTGCCAGCAGTGAATCTCACAGGATGGTAGGGCAGTACTTC
. | TRBJ2-7 | . | TRBV15 | CATSRQGREQYF | TGTGCCACCAGCAGACAGGGCCGCGAGCAGTACTTC
. | TRBJ2-7 | . | TRBV7-9 | CASSLLGAGTNYEQYF | TGTGCCAGCAGCTTATTAGGGGCAGGAACCAACTACGAGCAGTACTTC
. | TRBJ1-5 | . | TRBV19 | CASSIALGGAVSQHF | TGTGCCAGTAGTATAGCCTTGGGGGGGGCCGTGTCCCAGCATTTT
. | TRBJ1-6 | . | TRBV3-1/TRBV3-2 | CASSQASGRGNSPLHF | TGTGCCAGCAGCCAAGCTTCCGGAAGGGGTAATTCACCCCTCCACTTT
once | TRBJ2-3 | . | TRBV2 | CASSLYGADTQYF | TGTGCCAGCTCTTTATATGGCGCAGATACGCAGTATTTT
. | TRBJ2-7 | TRBD1 | TRBV29-1 | CSVEGTGVYEQYF | TGCAGCGTTGAAGGGACAGGAGTCTACGAGCAGTACTTC
. | TRBJ2-5 | . | TRBV7-9 | CASTKMGIHAGETQYF | TGTGCCAGCACCAAAATGGGCATCCACGCTGGAGAGACCCAGTACTTC
once | TRBJ2-1 | . | TRBV5-4 | CASSSNNEQFF | TGTGCCAGCAGCTCGAACAATGAGCAGTTCTTC
. | TRBJ2-1 | TRBD1 | TRBV15 | CATSGWTGYNEQFF | TGTGCCACCAGCGGATGGACAGGGTACAATGAGCAGTTCTTC
. | TRBJ2-7 | TRBD2 | TRBV27 | CASSPAAGAYEQYF | TGTGCCAGCAGTCCTGCAGCGGGGGCCTACGAGCAGTACTTC
once | TRBJ2-1 | TRBD2 | TRBV28 | CASRGTSGRSRSYNEQFF | TGTGCCAGCAGGGGGACTAGCGGGAGGTCTCGCTCCTACAATGAGCAGTTCTTC
. | TRBJ1-2 | . | TRBV10-3 | CAISESEGREIYGYTF | TGTGCCATCAGTGAGTCCGAGGGTCGGGAGATCTATGGCTACACCTTC
. | TRBJ2-2 | . | TRBV23-1 | CASGWDTGELFF | TGCGCCAGCGGGTGGGACACCGGGGAGCTGTTTTTT
. | TRBJ1-3 | . | TRBV21-1 | CASSKNHKFLRNTIYF | TGTGCCAGCAGCAAAAATCACAAGTTTCTGCGAAACACCATATATTTT
. | TRBJ2-5 | . | TRBV6-5 | CASSPPGQETQYF | TGTGCCAGCAGCCCACCGGGCCAAGAGACCCAGTACTTC
. | TRBJ2-3 | TRBD1 | TRBV10-3 | CAIGTGGASDTQYF | TGTGCCATCGGGACAGGGGGCGCCTCAGATACGCAGTATTTT
. | TRBJ2-7 | . | TRBV5-1 | CASSSTWAGGHEQYF | TGCGCCAGCAGCTCAACCTGGGCCGGGGGGCACGAGCAGTACTTC
few | TRBJ1-5 | . | TRBV9 | CASSVDGRINQPQHF | TGTGCCAGCAGCGTAGATGGGAGGATCAATCAGCCCCAGCATTTT
. | TRBJ1-2 | TRBD1 | TRBV9 | CASSVLQGGTDGYTF | TGTGCCAGCAGCGTGTTACAGGGGGGGACTGATGGCTACACCTTC
. | TRBJ1-5 | . | TRBV2 | CASSEQNSNQPQHF | TGTGCCAGCAGTGAACAGAATAGCAATCAGCCCCAGCATTTT
. | TRBJ2-7 | . | TRBV10-3 | CAISQGSSYEQYF | TGTGCCATCAGTCAGGGGAGCTCCTACGAGCAGTACTTC
. | TRBJ2-5 | TRBD1 | TRBV10-3 | CAIRGQDSREETQYF | TGTGCCATCAGGGGACAGGACTCTAGGGAGGAGACCCAGTACTTC
. | TRBJ2-7 | . | TRBV4-2 | CASSQDGWYEQYF | TGTGCCAGCAGCCAAGATGGGTGGTACGAGCAGTACTTC
. | TRBJ1-4 | . | TRBV6-5 | CASSYRGATNEKLFF | TGTGCCAGCAGTTACCGGGGGGCAACTAATGAAAAACTGTTTTTT
. | TRBJ1-5 | . | TRBV12-3/TRBV12-4 | CASSTAANQPQHF | TGTGCCAGCAGCACAGCCGCCAATCAGCCCCAGCATTTT
. | TRBJ1-1 | . | TRBV27 | CASSSAGVTEAFF | TGTGCCAGCAGTTCCGCGGGGGTCACTGAAGCTTTCTTT
. | TRBJ2-3 | . | TRBV20-1 | CSASHPDTQYF | TGCAGTGCCTCTCACCCAGATACGCAGTATTTT
. | TRBJ1-2 | . | TRBV28 | CASSFSDGTGRNTF | TGTGCCAGCAGTTTCTCGGACGGGACGGGGAGGAACACCTTC
. | TRBJ1-3 | . | TRBV5-6 | CASSAGNSGNTIYF | TGTGCCAGCAGCGCCGGAAACTCTGGAAACACCATATATTTT
. | TRBJ1-1 | . | TRBV14 | CASSQQGVGTEAFF | TGTGCCAGCAGCCAACAGGGTGTCGGAACTGAAGCTTTCTTT
. | TRBJ2-5 | . | TRBV5-1 | CASSLATSPPETQYF | TGCGCCAGCAGCTTGGCTACTAGCCCCCCAGAGACCCAGTACTTC
. | TRBJ1-1 | . | TRBV2 | CASRLWGGAEAFF | TGTGCCAGCAGATTATGGGGTGGTGCTGAAGCTTTCTTT
. | TRBJ2-2 | . | TRBV7-2 | CASSPRRDTGELFF | TGTGCCAGCAGCCCCCGACGGGACACCGGGGAGCTGTTTTTT
. | TRBJ2-1 | . | TRBV6-2/TRBV6-3 | CASSYSLDSLYGEQFF | TGTGCCAGCAGTTACTCTTTGGACAGCCTCTACGGTGAGCAGTTCTTC
once | TRBJ1-1 | . | TRBV28 | CASSPWEGPNTEAFF | TGTGCCAGCAGTCCCTGGGAGGGACCCAACACTGAAGCTTTCTTT
. | TRBJ1-1 | TRBD1 | TRBV4-1 | CASSNWDRGYTEAFF | TGCGCCAGCAGCAATTGGGACAGGGGATACACTGAAGCTTTCTTT
. | TRBJ2-7 | . | TRBV28 | CASSLSRVNEQYF | TGTGCCAGCAGTTTGAGCCGTGTCAACGAGCAGTACTTC
. | TRBJ2-3 | TRBD2 | TRBV25-1 | CASSEPGLATSTDTQYF | TGTGCCAGCAGTGAACCCGGACTAGCTACTAGCACAGATACGCAGTATTTT
. | TRBJ1-4 | TRBD1 | TRBV10-3 | CAISETGDNEKLFF | TGTGCCATCAGTGAGACAGGGGATAATGAAAAACTGTTTTTT
. | TRBJ2-1 | TRBD2 | TRBV9 | CASSGGTSGENYNEQFF | TGTGCCAGCAGCGGCGGGACTAGCGGAGAGAACTACAATGAGCAGTTCTTC
. | TRBJ1-1 | . | TRBV11-1 | CASSKAGYSEAFF | TGTGCCAGCAGCAAAGCAGGGTACTCTGAAGCTTTCTTT
. | TRBJ2-1 | . | TRBV19 | CASSIDRFNEQFF | TGTGCCAGTAGTATAGATCGGTTTAATGAGCAGTTCTTC
. | TRBJ2-3 | . | TRBV27 | CASSSGRLGDTQYF | TGTGCCAGCAGTTCGGGACGGCTAGGAGATACGCAGTATTTT